The entry below describes one TCR beta chain. Its binding antigen is unknown. Nothing much larger sits one base from this clone, and base qualities are not available. TCR repertoires of sorted CD4+ and CD8+ blood T cells from severe aplastic anemia patients and healthy subjects were deep-sequenced in the study. Ficoll-Paque density gradient centrifugation was used to isolate peripheral blood mononuclear cells. CD4+ and CD8+ T cells were sorted by FACS or magnetic beads before DNA extraction. These data belong to a study of CD8+CD57+ T cells in acquired aplastic anemia (dated by TCRdb to 2016 to 2018). For the study in its entirety: On average, sorted CD4+ and CD8+ cells yielded roughly 3.4 ug of extracted DNA, with a range of about 0.17 to 27.4 ug. For healthy donor samples, the average read count was roughly 9.9 million for CD4+ cells and 11 million to 14 million for CD8+ cells. Broad study findings and their caveats: Between patients and healthy controls, no significant difference in CD8+ Simpson's diversity was found (P=0.060). Although roughly 29 CD8+ CDR3 sequences were shared by patients and controls, these sequences appeared highly expressed in patients and within the immunodominant clones of patients.

Profiling of TCR beta VDJ combinations and CDR3 sequences used genomic DNA as the template. TCR repertoire sequencing was run on an Illumina HiSeq 2000. The paper's processing steps were these. Repertoires were assessed using TRBV/TRBJ rearrangement plots, CDR3 size and DJ length profiles, and Simpson's diversity index. The most abundant DNA sequence in the deep sequencing data was defined as the immunodominant clone. CDR3 amino acid sequences were screened for sharing across subjects and were compared with published repertoires and the VDJdb database. The public sequencing data were trimmed at Q25 with fastp and processed into clonotypes with MiXCR by TCRdb, which kept only in-frame beta chains. Every entry covers one CDR3 protein and lists the most common genes and DNA from its rows. The V and J calls reflect TCRdb's pipeline rather than the authors' work. The sample includes about 110,000 distinct CDR3 sequences, with around 50% observed a single time. Roughly 30% of the sample lies in the top ten.

Inclusive of the bounding cysteine and phenylalanine, the CDR3 is 14 residues long. Solely the CDR3 DNA is kept, with 42 bases framed from the first base. CDR1 is given as LNHDA and CDR2 as SQIVND, both from the germline V gene (reference sequence). Ends trimmed: V by 5 bases, J by 1 base; bases unmatched to a gene: 5. The TCR originated in a human donor in good health, serving as a control. Recombination linked TRBV19 to TRBJ2-7; 7 junctional bases match TRBD1. Input material: sorted CD4+, CD8+, or CD8+CD57+ T cells (not recorded which) from PBMCs. The nucleotide sequence reads as follows: TGTGCCAGTAGTCCTTCGACAGGGTCCTACGAGCAGTACTTC. It is translated as CASSPSTGSYEQYF.